This T cell receptor beta chain was documented in a study of cytomegalovirus exposure and HLA in healthy donors. This clone was detected only once. With 60 Vbeta and 13 Jbeta primers, the PCR was carried out. Measured with immunoSEQ multiplex PCR; TCRdb has only the in-frame clones, and not every one. The sample records around 81,000 clones, around 58% being singletons. This CDR3 comprises 15 residues. Germline V gene data show CDR1 as LNHDA and CDR2 as SQIVND (reference sequence). The ends lost 1 base at V and 2 bases at J; junction bases unmatched: 2. The chain combines TRBV19 with TRBJ1-5; 7 bases are a match to TRBD1. Source material: PBMCs. This clonotype originated in a man aged 30 to 39 in good health and CMV-seropositive. In DNA, the CDR3 is TGTGCCAGTAGTATAGGTGGACAGGGCAATCAGCCCCAGCATTTT. Its protein is CASSIGGQGNQPQHF.